This TCR beta chain derives from a study of identical twins. In its sample, this clonotype was seen a few times. Its antigen is currently unknown. Findings and limits, study-wide: Its conclusions, products of cross-sectional statistical analysis, did not come from following the same donors.

The V gene's germline CDR1 is MNHEY and CDR2 SVGEGT. Trimming shortened V by 0 bases and J by 7 bases, and 9 bases separated the two germline ends. This CDR3 is 14 amino acids long. cDNA molecules carried unique molecular identifiers, and template switching added a universal primer site. TCRdb itself ran the 5' RACE reads through MiXCR, one entry per CDR3 protein. In the table there are just under 650,000 distinct CDR3 sequences, just over 7% of which are singletons. A further study also used this sample, focusing on yellow fever vaccine responses in identical twins.

This TCR was sampled from a woman between 18 and 29 years old in good health. This chain uses TRBV6-2 or TRBV6-3 with TRBJ2-2, with D maybe TRBD2 (5 bases). The sequencing sample was made of PBMCs. In DNA form, the CDR3 reads TGTGCCAGCAGTTACTCGTTAGGAGGCGGGGAGCTGTTTTTT. This gives the protein CASSYSLGGGELFF.